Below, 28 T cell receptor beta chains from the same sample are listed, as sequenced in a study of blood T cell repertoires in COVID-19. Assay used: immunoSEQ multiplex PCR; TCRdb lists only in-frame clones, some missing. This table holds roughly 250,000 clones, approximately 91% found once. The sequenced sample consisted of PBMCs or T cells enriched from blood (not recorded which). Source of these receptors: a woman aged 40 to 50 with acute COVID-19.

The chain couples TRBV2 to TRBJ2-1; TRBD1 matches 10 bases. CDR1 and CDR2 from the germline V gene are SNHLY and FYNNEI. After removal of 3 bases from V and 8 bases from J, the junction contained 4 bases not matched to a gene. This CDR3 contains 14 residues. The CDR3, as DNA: TGTGCCAGCAGTGAGGGACAGGGGTTTGATGAGCAGTTCTTC. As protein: CASSEGQGFDEQFF.

In nucleotides, the CDR3 is TGTGCCAGCAGTAACAACAGGGGGGAAAAACTGTTTTTT. It specifies CASSNNRGEKLFF. The chain has TRBV28 and TRBJ1-4, with TRBD1 identical over 8 bases. With 5 bases clipped from V and 8 bases from J, the junction kept 4 bases outside the gene matches. CDR3 length: 13 residues. Germline V CDR1 and CDR2: MDHEN, SYDVKM. Based on the CDR3 plus reference TRBV28 and TRBJ1-4, the full variable domain is DVKVTQSSRYLVKRTGEKVFLECVQDMDHENMFWYRQDPGLGLRLIYFSYDVKMKEKGDIPEGYSVSREKKERFSLILESASTNQTSMYLCASSNNRGEKLFFGSGTQLSVL.

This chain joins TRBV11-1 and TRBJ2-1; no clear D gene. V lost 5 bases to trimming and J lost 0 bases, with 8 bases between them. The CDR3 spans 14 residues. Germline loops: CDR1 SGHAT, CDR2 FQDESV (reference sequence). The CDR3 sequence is CASSGRSSYNEQFF. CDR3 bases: TGTGCCAGCAGCGGCAGGTCCTCCTACAATGAGCAGTTCTTC. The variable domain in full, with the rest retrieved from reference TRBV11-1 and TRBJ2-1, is EAEVAQSPRYKITEKSQAVAFWCDPISGHATLYWYRQILGQGPELLVQFQDESVVDDSQLPKDRFSAERLKGVDSTLKIQPAELGDSAMYLCASSGRSSYNEQFFGPGTRLTVL.

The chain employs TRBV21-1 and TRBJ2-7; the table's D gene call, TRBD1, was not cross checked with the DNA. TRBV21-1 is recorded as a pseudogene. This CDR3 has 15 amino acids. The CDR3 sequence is CASSNLTGQAYEQYF. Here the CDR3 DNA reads TGTGCCAGCAGCAATTTAACGGGACAGGCCTACGAGCAGTACTTC.

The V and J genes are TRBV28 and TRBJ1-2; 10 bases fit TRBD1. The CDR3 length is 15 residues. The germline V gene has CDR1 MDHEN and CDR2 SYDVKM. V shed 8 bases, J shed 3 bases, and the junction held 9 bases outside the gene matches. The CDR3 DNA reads TGTGCCAGCGCGACAGGGGGCTATCGGGACTATGGCTACACCTTC. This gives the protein CASATGGYRDYGYTF.

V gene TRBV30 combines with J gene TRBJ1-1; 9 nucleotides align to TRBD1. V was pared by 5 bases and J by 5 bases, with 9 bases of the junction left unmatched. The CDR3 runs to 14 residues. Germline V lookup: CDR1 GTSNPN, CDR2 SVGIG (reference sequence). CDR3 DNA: TGTGCCTGGTCAATCGGGACAGGGAAAACTGAAGCTTTCTTT. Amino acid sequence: CAWSIGTGKTEAFF.

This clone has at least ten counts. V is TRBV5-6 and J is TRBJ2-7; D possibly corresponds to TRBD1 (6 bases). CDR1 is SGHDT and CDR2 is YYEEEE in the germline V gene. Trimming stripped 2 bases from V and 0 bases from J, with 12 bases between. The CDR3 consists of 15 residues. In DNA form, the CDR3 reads TGTGCCAGCAGCTTCTCCGGGACAAACTCCTACGAGCAGTACTTC. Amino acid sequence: CASSFSGTNSYEQYF.

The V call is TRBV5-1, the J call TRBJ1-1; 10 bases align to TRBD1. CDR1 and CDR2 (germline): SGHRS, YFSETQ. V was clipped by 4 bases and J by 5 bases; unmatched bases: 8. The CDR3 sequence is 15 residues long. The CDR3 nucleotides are TGCGCCAGCAGCCCGGGACAGGGGAGGAGGACTGAAGCTTTCTTT. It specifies CASSPGQGRRTEAFF.

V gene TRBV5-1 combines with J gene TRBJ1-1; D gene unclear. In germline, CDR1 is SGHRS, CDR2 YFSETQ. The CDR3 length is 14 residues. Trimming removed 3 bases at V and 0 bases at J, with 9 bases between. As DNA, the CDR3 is TGCGCCAGCAGCTCTCAACTCATGAACACTGAAGCTTTCTTT. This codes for CASSSQLMNTEAFF.

The CDR3 loop is CASRAGTGVATNEKLFF. The CDR3 bases are TGCGCCAGCAGGGCCGGGACAGGCGTTGCAACTAATGAAAAACTGTTTTTT. V and J are TRBV5-1 and TRBJ1-4; 8 bases fit TRBD1. This CDR3 has 17 residues. The V segment lost 5 bases and the J segment 0 bases; nucleotides outside the gene matches: 9. CDR1 is SGHRS and CDR2 is YFSETQ in the germline V gene.

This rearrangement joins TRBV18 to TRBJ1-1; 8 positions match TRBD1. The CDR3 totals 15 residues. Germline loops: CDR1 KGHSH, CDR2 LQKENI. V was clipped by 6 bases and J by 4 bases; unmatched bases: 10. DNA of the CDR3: TGTGCCAGCTCCGCACCTGGACAGGGTTTCACTGAAGCTTTCTTT. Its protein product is CASSAPGQGFTEAFF.

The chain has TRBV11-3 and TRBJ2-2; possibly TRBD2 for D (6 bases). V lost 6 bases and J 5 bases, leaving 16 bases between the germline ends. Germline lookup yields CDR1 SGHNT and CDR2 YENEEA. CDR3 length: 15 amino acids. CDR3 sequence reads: CASRTGTFGTGELFF. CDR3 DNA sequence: TGTGCCAGCAGAACCGGGACTTTTGGGACCGGGGAGCTGTTTTTT.

The CDR3 DNA reads as TGTGCCAGCAGCCCCATTCGGGAGCGGGCAAGGTATTTT. It specifies CASSPIRERARYF. This rearrangement joins TRBV11-2 to TRBJ2-3; perhaps TRBD2 as D (6 bases). This CDR3 has 13 residues. The germline V and J ends were trimmed by 5 bases and 14 bases, with 20 bases remaining between them. The germline CDR1 and CDR2 sequences are SGHAT and FQNNGV.

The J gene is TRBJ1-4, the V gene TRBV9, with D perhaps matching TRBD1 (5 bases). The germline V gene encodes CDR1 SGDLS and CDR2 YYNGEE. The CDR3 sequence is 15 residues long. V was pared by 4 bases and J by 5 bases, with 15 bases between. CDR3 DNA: TGTGCCAGCAGCCCCGGACCCGGGGGGAATGAAAAACTGTTTTTT. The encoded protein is CASSPGPGGNEKLFF. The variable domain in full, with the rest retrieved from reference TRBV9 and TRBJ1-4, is DSGVTQTPKHLITATGQRVTLRCSPRSGDLSVYWYQQSLDQGLQFLIQYYNGEERAKGNILERFSAQQFPDLHSELNLSSLELGDSALYFCASSPGPGGNEKLFFGSGTQLSVL.

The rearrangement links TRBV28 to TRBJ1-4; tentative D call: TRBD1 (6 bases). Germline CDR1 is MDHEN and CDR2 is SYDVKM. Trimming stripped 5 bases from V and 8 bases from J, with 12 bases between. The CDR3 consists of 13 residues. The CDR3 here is CASSRGQYEKLFF. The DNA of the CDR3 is TGTGCCAGCAGTCGGGGACAATACGAAAAACTGTTTTTT.

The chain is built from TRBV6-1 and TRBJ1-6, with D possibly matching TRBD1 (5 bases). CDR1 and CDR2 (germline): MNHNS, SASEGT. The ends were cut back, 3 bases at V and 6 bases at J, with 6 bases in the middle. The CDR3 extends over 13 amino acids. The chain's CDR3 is CASSDGGNSPLHF. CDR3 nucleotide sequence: TGTGCCAGCAGTGACGGGGGTAATTCACCCCTCCACTTT.

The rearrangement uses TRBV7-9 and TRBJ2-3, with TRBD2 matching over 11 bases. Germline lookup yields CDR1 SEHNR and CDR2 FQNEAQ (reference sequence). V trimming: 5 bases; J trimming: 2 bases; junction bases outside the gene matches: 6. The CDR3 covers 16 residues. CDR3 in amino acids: CASSQGTSGVTDTQYF. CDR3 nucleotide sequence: TGTGCCAGCAGCCAGGGGACTAGCGGTGTCACAGATACGCAGTATTTT.

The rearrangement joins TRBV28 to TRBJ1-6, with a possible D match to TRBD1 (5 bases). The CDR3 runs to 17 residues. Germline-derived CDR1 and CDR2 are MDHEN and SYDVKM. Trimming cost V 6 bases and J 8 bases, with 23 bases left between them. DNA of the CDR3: TGTGCCAGCAGCCCCGGGTTCGGCCCAAGGGGTGATTCACCCCTCCACTTT. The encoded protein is CASSPGFGPRGDSPLHF.

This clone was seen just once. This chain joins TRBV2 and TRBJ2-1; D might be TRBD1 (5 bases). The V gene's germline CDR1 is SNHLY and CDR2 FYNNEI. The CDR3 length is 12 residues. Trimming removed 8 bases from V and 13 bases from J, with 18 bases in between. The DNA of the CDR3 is TGTGCCAGCGTCGGAAGGGGTGTCAAACAGTTCTTC. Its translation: CASVGRGVKQFF. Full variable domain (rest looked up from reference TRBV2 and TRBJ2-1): EPEVTQTPSHQVTQMGQEVILRCVPISNHLYFYWYRQILGQKVEFLVSFYNNEISEKSEIFDDQFSVERPDGSNFTLKIRSTKLEDSAMYFCASVGRGVKQFFGPGTRLTVL.

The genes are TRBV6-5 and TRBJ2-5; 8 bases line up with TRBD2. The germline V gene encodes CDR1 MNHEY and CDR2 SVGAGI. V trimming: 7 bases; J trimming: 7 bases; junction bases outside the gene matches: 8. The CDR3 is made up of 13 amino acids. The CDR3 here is CASTTGGAGTQYF. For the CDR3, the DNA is TGTGCCAGCACCACGGGGGGGGCCGGGACCCAGTACTTC.

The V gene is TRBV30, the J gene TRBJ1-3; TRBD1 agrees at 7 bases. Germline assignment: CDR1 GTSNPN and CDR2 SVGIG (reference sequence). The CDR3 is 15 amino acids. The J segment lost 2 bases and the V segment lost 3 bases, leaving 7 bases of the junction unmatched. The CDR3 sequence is CAWSPTGSPGNTIYF. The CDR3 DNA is TGTGCCTGGAGCCCGACAGGGAGCCCTGGAAACACCATATATTTT.

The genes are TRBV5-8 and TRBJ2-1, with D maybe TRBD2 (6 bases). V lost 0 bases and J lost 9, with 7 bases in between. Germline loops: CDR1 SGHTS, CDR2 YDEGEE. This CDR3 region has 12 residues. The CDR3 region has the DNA TGTGCCAGCAGCTTGGTGGGAGGTGAGCAGTTCTTC. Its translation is CASSLVGGEQFF.

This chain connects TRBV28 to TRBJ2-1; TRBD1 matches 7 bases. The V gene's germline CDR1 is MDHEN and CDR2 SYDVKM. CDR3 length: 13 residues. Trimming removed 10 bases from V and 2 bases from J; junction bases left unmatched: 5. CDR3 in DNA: TGTGCCACCCTGGGACAGACCTACAATGAGCAGTTCTTC. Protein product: CATLGQTYNEQFF.

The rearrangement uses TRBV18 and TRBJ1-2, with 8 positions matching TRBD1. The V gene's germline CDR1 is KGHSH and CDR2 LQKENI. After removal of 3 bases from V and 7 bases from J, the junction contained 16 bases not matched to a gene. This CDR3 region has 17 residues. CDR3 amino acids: CASSPGLLTGTGLGYTF. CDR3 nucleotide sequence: TGTGCCAGCTCACCGGGGTTGCTAACCGGGACAGGCCTTGGCTACACCTTC.

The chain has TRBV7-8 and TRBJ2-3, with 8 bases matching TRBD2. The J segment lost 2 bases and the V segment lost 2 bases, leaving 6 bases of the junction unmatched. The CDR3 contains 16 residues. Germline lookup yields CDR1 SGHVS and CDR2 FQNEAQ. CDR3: CASSLSLAGPTDTQYF. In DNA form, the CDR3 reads TGTGCCAGCAGCTTATCCCTAGCGGGCCCCACAGATACGCAGTATTTT.

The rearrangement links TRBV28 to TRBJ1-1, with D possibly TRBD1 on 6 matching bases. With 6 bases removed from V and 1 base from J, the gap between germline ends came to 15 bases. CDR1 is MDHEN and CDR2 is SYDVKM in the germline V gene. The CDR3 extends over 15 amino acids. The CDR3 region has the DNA TGTGCCAGCAGCCAAGGGGGGGGGAGGAACACTGAAGCTTTCTTT. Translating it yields CASSQGGGRNTEAFF.

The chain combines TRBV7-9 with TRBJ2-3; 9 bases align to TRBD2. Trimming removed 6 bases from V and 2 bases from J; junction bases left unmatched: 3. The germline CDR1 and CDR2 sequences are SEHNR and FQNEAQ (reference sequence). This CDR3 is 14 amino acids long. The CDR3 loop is CASRLAGPTDTQYF. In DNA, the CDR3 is TGTGCCAGCAGGCTAGCGGGGCCCACAGATACGCAGTATTTT.

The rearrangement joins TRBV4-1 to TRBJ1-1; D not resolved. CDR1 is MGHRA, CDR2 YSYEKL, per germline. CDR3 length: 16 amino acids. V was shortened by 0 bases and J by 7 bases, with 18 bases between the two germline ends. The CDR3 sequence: CASSQEITGAQSEAFF. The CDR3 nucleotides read TGCGCCAGCAGCCAAGAGATTACGGGTGCGCAAAGTGAAGCTTTCTTT.